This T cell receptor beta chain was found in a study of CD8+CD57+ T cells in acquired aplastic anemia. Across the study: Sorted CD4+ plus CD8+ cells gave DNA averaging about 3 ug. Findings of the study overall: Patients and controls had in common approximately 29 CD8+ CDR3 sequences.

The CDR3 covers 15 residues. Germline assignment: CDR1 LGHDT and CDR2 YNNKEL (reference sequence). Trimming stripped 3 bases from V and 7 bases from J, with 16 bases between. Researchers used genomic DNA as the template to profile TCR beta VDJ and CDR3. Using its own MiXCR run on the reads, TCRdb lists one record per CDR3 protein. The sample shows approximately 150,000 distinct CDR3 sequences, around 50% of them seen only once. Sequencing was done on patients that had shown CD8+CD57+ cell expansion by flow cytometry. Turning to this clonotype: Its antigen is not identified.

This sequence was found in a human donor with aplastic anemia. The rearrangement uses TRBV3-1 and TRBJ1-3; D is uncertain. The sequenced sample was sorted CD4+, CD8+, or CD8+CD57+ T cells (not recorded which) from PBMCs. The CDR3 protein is CASSQTPGMGNTIYF. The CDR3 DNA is TGTGCCAGCAGCCAGACCCCGGGGATGGGCAACACCATATATTTT.